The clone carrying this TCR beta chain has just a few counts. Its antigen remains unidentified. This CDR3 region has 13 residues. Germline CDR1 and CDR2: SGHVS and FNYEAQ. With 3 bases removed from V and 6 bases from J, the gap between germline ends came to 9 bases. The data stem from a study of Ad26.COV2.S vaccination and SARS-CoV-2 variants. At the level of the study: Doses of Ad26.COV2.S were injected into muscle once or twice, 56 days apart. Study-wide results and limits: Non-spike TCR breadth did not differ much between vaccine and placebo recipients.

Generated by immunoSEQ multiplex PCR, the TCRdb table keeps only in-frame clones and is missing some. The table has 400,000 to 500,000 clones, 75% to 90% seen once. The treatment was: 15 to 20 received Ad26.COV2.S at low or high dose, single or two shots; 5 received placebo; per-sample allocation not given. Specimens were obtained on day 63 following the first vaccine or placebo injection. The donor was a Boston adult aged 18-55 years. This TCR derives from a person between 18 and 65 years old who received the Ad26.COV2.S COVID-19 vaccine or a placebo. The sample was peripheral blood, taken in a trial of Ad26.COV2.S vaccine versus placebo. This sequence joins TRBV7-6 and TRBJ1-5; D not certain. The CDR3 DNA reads TGTGCCAGCAGCTTTGCCGTAGGTCAGCCCCAGCATTTT. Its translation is CASSFAVGQPQHF.